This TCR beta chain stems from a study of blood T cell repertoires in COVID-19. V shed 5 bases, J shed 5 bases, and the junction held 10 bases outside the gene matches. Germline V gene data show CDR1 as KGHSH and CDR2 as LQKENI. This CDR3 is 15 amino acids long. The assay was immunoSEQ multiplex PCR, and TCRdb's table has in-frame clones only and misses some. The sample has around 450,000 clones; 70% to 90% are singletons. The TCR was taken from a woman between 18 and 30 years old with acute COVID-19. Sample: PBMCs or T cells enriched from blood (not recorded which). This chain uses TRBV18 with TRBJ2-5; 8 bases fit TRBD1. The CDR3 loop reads CASSSLGQGRETQYF. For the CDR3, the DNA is TGTGCCAGCTCATCTCTTGGACAGGGAAGGGAGACCCAGTACTTC.